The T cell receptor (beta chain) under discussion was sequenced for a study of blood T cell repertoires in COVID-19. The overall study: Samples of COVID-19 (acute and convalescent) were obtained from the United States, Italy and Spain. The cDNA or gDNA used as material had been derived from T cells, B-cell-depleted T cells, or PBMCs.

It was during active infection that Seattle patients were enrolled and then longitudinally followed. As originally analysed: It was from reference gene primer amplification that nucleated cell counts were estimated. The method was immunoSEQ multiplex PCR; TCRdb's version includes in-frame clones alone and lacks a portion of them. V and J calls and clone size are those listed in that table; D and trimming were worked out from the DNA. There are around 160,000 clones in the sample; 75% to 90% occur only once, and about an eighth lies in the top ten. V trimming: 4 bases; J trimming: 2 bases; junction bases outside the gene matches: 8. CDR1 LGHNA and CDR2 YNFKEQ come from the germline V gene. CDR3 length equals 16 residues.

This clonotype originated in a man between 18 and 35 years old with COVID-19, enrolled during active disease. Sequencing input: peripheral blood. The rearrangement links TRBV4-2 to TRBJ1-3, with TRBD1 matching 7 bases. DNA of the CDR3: TGTGCCAGCAGCCCCCGACAGGGAGCACCTGGAAACACCATATATTTT. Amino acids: CASSPRQGAPGNTIYF.